Listed below are T cell receptor beta chains from one sample, sequenced in a study of OX40 agonist ivuxolimab in advanced cancers. Profiled with immunoSEQ multiplex PCR; TCRdb holds only in-frame clones, not every one. Of around 35,000 clones in the sample, roughly 84% are singletons; the top ten hold 11%. The sequencing here drew on CD4+ or CD8+ T cells sorted from blood, taken in a trial of the OX40 agonist ivuxolimab. These receptors all come from an adult with an advanced solid tumor such as melanoma, head and neck, liver or kidney cancer. The CDR3 runs from the conserved cysteine through the conserved F or W. D genes are given only for firm matches. Rows may omit the clone size; those that give it use once, few, many or a size class.

j_gene	v_gene	abundance	d_gene	CDR3nt	CDR3aa
TRBJ1-3	TRBV6-6	.	.	TGTGCCAGCAGTAATGACGGAAACACCATATATTTT	CASSNDGNTIYF
TRBJ1-1	TRBV19	once	.	TGTGCCAGTAGTATAGCATCGTACACTGAAGCTTTCTTT	CASSIASYTEAFF
TRBJ2-7	TRBV27	.	.	TGTGCCAGCAGTTTCGGGCAGCACTACGAGCAGTACTTC	CASSFGQHYEQYF
TRBJ2-3	TRBV7-9	.	TRBD2	TGTGCCAGCAGCCCCCCTAGAGCGGGGGTTGGAGATACGCAGTATTTT	CASSPPRAGVGDTQYF
TRBJ1-1	TRBV5-4	.	TRBD1	TGCGCCAGCAGCCAAGCAGGGGGGATGAACACTGAAGCTTTCTTT	CASSQAGGMNTEAFF
TRBJ2-7	TRBV7-7	.	.	TGTGCCAGCAGCCCCTCAGAGTATTCCGAGCAGTACTTC	CASSPSEYSEQYF
TRBJ2-1	TRBV7-6	.	TRBD2	TGTGCCAGCAGTTCCGCTAGCGGGGGGCCAAGTAATGAGCAGTTCTTC	CASSSASGGPSNEQFF
TRBJ1-6	TRBV14	.	TRBD1	TGTGCCAGCAGCCACCTGGGACAGGGGGCCTCACCCCTCCACTTT	CASSHLGQGASPLHF
TRBJ1-5	TRBV9	.	.	TGTGCCAGCAGCGGAAATGGGGGTTTATTTCAGCCCCAGCATTTT	CASSGNGGLFQPQHF
TRBJ1-6	TRBV5-6	once	TRBD1	TGTGCCAGCAGCTACGGACAGGGTAATTCACCCCTCCACTTT	CASSYGQGNSPLHF
TRBJ2-6	TRBV5-1	.	.	TGCGCCAGCAGCTCGGACGGGAACTCTGGGGCCAACGTCCTGACTTTC	CASSSDGNSGANVLTF
TRBJ1-3	TRBV11-2	.	.	TGTGCCAGCAGCTTAGACGTCGGGGCAGGGCTTGGAAACACCATATATTTT	CASSLDVGAGLGNTIYF
TRBJ2-3	TRBV4-2	few	.	TGTGCCAGCAGCCAAGTGGGGGCCGATACGCAGTATTTT	CASSQVGADTQYF
TRBJ2-7	TRBV5-1	.	.	TGCGCCAGCAAGGGGTTCTACGAGCAGTACTTC	CASKGFYEQYF
TRBJ1-1	TRBV5-4	.	.	TGTGCCACCACTAGTACTGTGAACACTGAAGCTTTCTTT	CATTSTVNTEAFF